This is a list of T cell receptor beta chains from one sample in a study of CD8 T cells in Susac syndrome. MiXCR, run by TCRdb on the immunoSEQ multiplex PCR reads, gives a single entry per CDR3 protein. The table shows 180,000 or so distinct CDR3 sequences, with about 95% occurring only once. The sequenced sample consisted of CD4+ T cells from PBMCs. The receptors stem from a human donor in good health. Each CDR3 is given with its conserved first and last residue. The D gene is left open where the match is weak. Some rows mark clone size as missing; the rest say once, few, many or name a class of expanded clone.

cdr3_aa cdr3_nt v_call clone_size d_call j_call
CASRQIAGSYEQYF TGTGCCAGCAGGCAGATAGCGGGAAGCTACGAGCAGTACTTC TRBV6-2/TRBV6-3 . TRBD2 TRBJ2-7
CSASQAGAGEQYF TGCAGTGCTAGTCAAGCGGGAGCTGGCGAGCAGTACTTC TRBV20-1 . TRBD2 TRBJ2-7
CASSLKRDYEQYF TGTGCCAGCAGCTTAAAGCGGGACTACGAGCAGTACTTC TRBV7-9 . TRBD2 TRBJ2-7
CAREPQETQYF TGTGCCAGAGAACCCCAAGAGACCCAGTACTTC TRBV2 . . TRBJ2-5
CASRVDTGDTYEQYF TGTGCCAGCAGGGTTGACACAGGAGATACCTACGAGCAGTACTTC TRBV6-5 . . TRBJ2-7
CAWQGLPNTGELFF TGTGCCTGGCAGGGACTACCGAACACCGGGGAGCTGTTTTTT TRBV30 . TRBD2 TRBJ2-2
CASRDLASSSYNEQFF TGTGCCAGCAGGGATCTAGCGTCGAGCTCCTACAATGAGCAGTTCTTC TRBV7-2 . . TRBJ2-1
CASSYIAGSPNYEQYF TGTGCCAGCAGTTACATCGCAGGGTCCCCCAACTACGAGCAGTACTTC TRBV6-2/TRBV6-3 . . TRBJ2-7
CASSYTGLETQYF TGTGCCAGCAGTTACACAGGGTTGGAGACCCAGTACTTC TRBV6-2/TRBV6-3 . . TRBJ2-5
CSASGAHPTDTQYF TGCAGTGCTAGCGGAGCCCACCCCACAGATACGCAGTATTTT TRBV20-1 . . TRBJ2-3
CSVDGSGANVLTF TGCAGCGTTGATGGTTCTGGGGCCAACGTCCTGACTTTC TRBV29-1 . . TRBJ2-6
CASSYLGQGYSPLHF TGTGCCAGCAGTTACCTCGGACAGGGTTATTCACCCCTCCACTTT TRBV6-2/TRBV6-3 . TRBD1 TRBJ1-6
CAWSPGRGNQPQHF TGTGCCTGGAGTCCCGGACGGGGCAATCAGCCCCAGCATTTT TRBV30 . . TRBJ1-5
CSVLVGQGYNQPQHF TGCAGCGTTTTAGTCGGACAGGGTTACAATCAGCCCCAGCATTTT TRBV29-1 . TRBD1 TRBJ1-5
CSASSRTGELFF TGCAGTGCTAGTAGTCGCACCGGGGAGCTGTTTTTT TRBV20-1 once . TRBJ2-2
CASSQQGGYYEQYF TGTGCCAGCAGCCAACAGGGCGGGTACTACGAGCAGTACTTC TRBV3-1 . . TRBJ2-7
CSVWMRGAGDGYTF TGCAGCGTGTGGATGAGGGGGGCAGGTGATGGCTACACCTTC TRBV29-1 . . TRBJ1-2
CASSPGTGRAAEAFF TGTGCCAGTAGTCCCGGGACAGGGAGAGCGGCTGAAGCTTTCTTT TRBV19 . TRBD1 TRBJ1-1
CSAGGGYGYTF TGCAGTGCTGGGGGAGGGTATGGCTACACCTTC TRBV20-1 . . TRBJ1-2